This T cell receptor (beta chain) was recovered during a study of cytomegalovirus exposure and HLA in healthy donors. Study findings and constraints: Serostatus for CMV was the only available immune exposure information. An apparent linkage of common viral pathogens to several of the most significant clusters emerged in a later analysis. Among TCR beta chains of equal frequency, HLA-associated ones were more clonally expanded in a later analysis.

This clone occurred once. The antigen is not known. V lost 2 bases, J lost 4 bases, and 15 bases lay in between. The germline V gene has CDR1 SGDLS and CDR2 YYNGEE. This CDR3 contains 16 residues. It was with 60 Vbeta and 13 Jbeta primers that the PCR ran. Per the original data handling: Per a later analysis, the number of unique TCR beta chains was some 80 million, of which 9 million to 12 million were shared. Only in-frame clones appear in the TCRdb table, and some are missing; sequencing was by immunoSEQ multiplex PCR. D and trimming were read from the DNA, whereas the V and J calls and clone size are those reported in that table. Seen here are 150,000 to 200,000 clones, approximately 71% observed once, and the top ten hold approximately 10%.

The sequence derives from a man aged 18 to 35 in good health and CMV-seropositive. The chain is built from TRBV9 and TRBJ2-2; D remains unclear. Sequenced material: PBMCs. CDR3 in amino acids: CASSVRLGSGTGELFF. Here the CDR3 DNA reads TGTGCCAGCAGCGTGAGACTCGGTTCTGGCACCGGGGAGCTGTTTTTT.